This note documents a single T cell receptor (beta chain) sequence. Libraries were prepared by immunoSEQ multiplex PCR; TCRdb keeps only in-frame clonotypes and omits some of them. The table includes about 9,200 clones, roughly 91% detected once. This record comes from a study of T cell repertoires in MIS-A myocarditis. Trimming left V 0 bases short and J 3 bases short, with 21 bases between. Germline CDR1 LGHDT, CDR2 YNNKEL (reference sequence). CDR3 length equals 18 residues. The chain links TRBV3-1 (or the pseudogene TRBV3-2) to TRBJ2-7; TRBD2 might be the D (5 bases). The receptor's source is a man between 18 and 29 years old with fulminant myocarditis from multisystem inflammatory syndrome in adults (MIS-A) after COVID-19. Material for sequencing was thoracic lymph node tissue obtained at autopsy. CDR3 sequence: CASSQDTPEVAYFYEQYF. CDR3 sequence (DNA): TGTGCCAGCAGCCAAGATACGCCGGAGGTAGCGTATTTCTACGAGCAGTACTTC.